What follows are 21 T cell receptor beta chains derived from one specimen sequenced in a study of blood T cell repertoires in COVID-19. The data were produced by immunoSEQ multiplex PCR, yet TCRdb's version contains in-frame clones alone and is incomplete. The sample yields some 50,000 clones, around 80% seen once. Sequenced: peripheral blood. These receptors were obtained from a woman of 80 years or more with acute or convalescent COVID-19.

This clone has just one count. The V call is TRBV12-2, the J call TRBJ2-1; TRBD1, the table's D call, was not compared with the DNA. TRBV12-2 is annotated as a pseudogene. The CDR3 is 18 residues long. The CDR3 bases are TGTGCAAGTCGCTTACCGCCTCGGGACACAGGCTCCTACAATGAGCAGTTCTTC. This encodes CASRLPPRDTGSYNEQFF.

J is TRBJ2-2 and V is TRBV19; a weak D match, TRBD1 (5 bases). V shed 1 base and J shed 4 bases, with 7 bases lying between them. The CDR3 covers 14 residues. The germline V gene encodes CDR1 LNHDA and CDR2 SQIVND (reference sequence). CDR3 nucleotide sequence: TGTGCCAGTAGTATAGCCAGGGCCACCGGGGAGCTGTTTTTT. Its protein is CASSIARATGELFF. Drawing the rest from reference TRBV19 and TRBJ2-2, the complete variable domain is DGGITQSPKYLFRKEGQNVTLSCEQNLNHDAMYWYRQDPGQGLRLIYYSQIVNDFQKGDIAEGYSVSREKKESFPLTVTSAQKNPTAFYLCASSIARATGELFFGEGSRLTVL.

The rearrangement uses TRBV11-2 and TRBJ2-3; 16 bases align to TRBD2. Trimming cost V 3 bases and J 0 bases; bases outside gene matches: 6. The CDR3 has 19 amino acids. CDR1 SGHAT and CDR2 FQNNGV come from the germline V gene. As DNA, the CDR3 is TGTGCCAGCAGCTTCCACGGGACTAGCGGGGGGGTCAGCACAGATACGCAGTATTTT. It yields the protein CASSFHGTSGGVSTDTQYF. The whole variable domain, remainder taken from reference TRBV11-2 and TRBJ2-3, is EAGVAQSPRYKIIEKRQSVAFWCNPISGHATLYWYQQILGQGPKLLIQFQNNGVVDDSQLPKDRFSAERLKGVDSTLKIQPAKLEDSAVYLCASSFHGTSGGVSTDTQYFGPGTRLTVL.

V and J are TRBV18 and TRBJ2-5; 7 nucleotides line up with TRBD1. The CDR3 consists of 15 residues. The germline CDR1 and CDR2 sequences are KGHSH and LQKENI. The ends lost 3 bases at V and 10 bases at J; junction bases unmatched: 14. The CDR3 nucleotides are TGTGCCAGCTCACCGGGACAGATCCCCCATCTGGGCCAGTACTTC. Encoded protein: CASSPGQIPHLGQYF.

The V gene is TRBV10-2, the J gene TRBJ1-2; a weak D match, TRBD1 (5 bases). Between the trimmed V and J ends, which lost 0 bases and 8 bases, there was a span of 19 bases. The length of the CDR3 is 16 residues. Germline values: CDR1 WSHSY, CDR2 SAAADI. DNA of the CDR3: TGCGCCAGCAGTGAGTCGAATCGAGGTGCCCGGGGGGGCTACACCTTC. Amino acid sequence: CASSESNRGARGGYTF.

CDR3 nucleotide sequence: TGTGCCAGTAGTATCCAGGCCAGCACAGATACGCAGTATTTT. Its translation is CASSIQASTDTQYF. This chain uses TRBV19 with TRBJ2-3, with unresolved D. Deletions cut 3 bases from V and 0 bases from J, with 7 bases between. The germline V gene encodes CDR1 LNHDA and CDR2 SQIVND (reference sequence). This CDR3 has 14 residues.

The V and J genes are TRBV27 and TRBJ1-6, with 11 bases that match TRBD1. Trimming at V came to 5 bases and at J to 11 bases, leaving 5 bases not matched to a gene. CDR1 MNHEY and CDR2 SMNVEV come from the germline V gene (reference sequence). This CDR3 is built from 14 residues. The CDR3 protein is CASSPGTGGTPLHF. The CDR3, as DNA: TGTGCCAGCAGTCCCGGGACAGGGGGTACACCCCTCCACTTT.

The chain combines TRBV5-4 with TRBJ2-2; 10 nucleotides match TRBD2. V gave up 2 bases and J gave up 6 bases; unmatched junction bases: 7. Germline lookup yields CDR1 SGHNT and CDR2 YYREEE (reference sequence). The CDR3 totals 16 residues. The CDR3 is CASSLKERGGAGELFF. Here the CDR3 DNA reads TGTGCCAGCAGCTTAAAAGAGCGGGGGGGCGCCGGGGAGCTGTTTTTT.

Here the CDR3 reads CASSFRDRNTEAFF. The CDR3 DNA is TGTGCCAGCAGCTTCCGGGACAGGAACACTGAAGCTTTCTTT. This chain links TRBV5-4 with TRBJ1-1; 7 bases line up with TRBD1. Germline trimming cut 2 bases from V and 1 base from J; bases unmatched to any gene: 2. CDR3 length: 14 amino acids. Germline CDR1 SGHNT, CDR2 YYREEE (reference sequence). The variable domain in full, completed from reference TRBV5-4 and TRBJ1-1, reads ETGVTQSPTHLIKTRGQQVTLRCSSQSGHNTVSWYQQALGQGPQFIFQYYREEENGRGNFPPRFSGLQFPNYSSELNVNALELDDSALYLCASSFRDRNTEAFFGQGTRLTVV.

This rearrangement joins TRBV11-2 to TRBJ2-2; D may be TRBD1 (6 bases). Germline loops: CDR1 SGHAT, CDR2 FQNNGV. V was shortened by 5 bases and J by 3 bases, with 7 bases between the two germline ends. This CDR3 contains 13 residues. The CDR3 sequence: CASSRTDTGELFF. CDR3 bases: TGTGCCAGCAGCCGGACAGACACCGGGGAGCTGTTTTTT.

This chain joins TRBV9 and TRBJ2-7, with D possibly being TRBD2 (5 bases). Germline assignment: CDR1 SGDLS and CDR2 YYNGEE. Trimming pared 4 bases from V and 2 bases from J, leaving 19 bases between. The CDR3 loop spans 16 amino acids. The CDR3: CASSPLAGPSPYEQYF. The CDR3 bases are TGTGCCAGCAGCCCTCTCGCGGGCCCCAGCCCCTACGAGCAGTACTTC.

The J gene is TRBJ2-1, the V gene TRBV4-2, with D maybe TRBD2 (6 bases). The CDR3 extends over 13 amino acids. Germline assignment: CDR1 LGHNA and CDR2 YNFKEQ. Trimming removed 0 bases at V and 8 bases at J, with 8 bases between. The DNA of the CDR3 is TGTGCCAGCAGCCAAGAACTAGCCGATGAGCAGTTCTTC. It codes for CASSQELADEQFF.

J is TRBJ2-7 and V is TRBV28; 9 bases match TRBD2. CDR3 length: 15 residues. In germline, CDR1 is MDHEN, CDR2 SYDVKM. Trimming at V came to 3 bases and at J to 3 bases, leaving 6 bases not matched to a gene. The CDR3 is CASSFMAGGYYEQYF. CDR3 in DNA: TGTGCCAGCAGTTTTATGGCGGGAGGGTACTACGAGCAGTACTTC.

The V gene is TRBV5-1, the J gene TRBJ2-3; a weak D match, TRBD2 (6 bases). The V gene's germline CDR1 is SGHRS and CDR2 YFSETQ. The CDR3 loop spans 15 amino acids. Trimming took 1 base from V and 0 from J, leaving 9 bases between them. CDR3: CASSLSGTSTDTQYF. The DNA of the CDR3 is TGCGCCAGCAGCTTGTCTGGGACTAGCACAGATACGCAGTATTTT.

This clone has a count of ten or more. The rearrangement links TRBV12-5 to TRBJ2-1; TRBD1 is a possible D gene (5 bases). V dropped 2 bases and J dropped 4 bases, with 21 bases sitting between them. The length of the CDR3 is 18 residues. The germline V gene has CDR1 LGHNT and CDR2 FRNRAP. The CDR3 reads CASGLYLLTVGSYNEQFF. The CDR3 region has the DNA TGTGCTAGTGGTTTGTACCTATTGACAGTCGGTTCTTACAATGAGCAGTTCTTC.

This clone was detected only once. The chain recombines TRBV19 with TRBJ1-2, with 8 bases lining up with TRBD1. The CDR3 is 15 amino acids. CDR1 is LNHDA and CDR2 is SQIVND in the germline V gene (reference sequence). The V gene end was trimmed by 0 bases and the J gene end by 5 bases; junction bases not matched to a gene: 5. The chain's CDR3 is CASSIDRWTGYGYTF. CDR3 DNA: TGTGCCAGTAGTATAGATCGTTGGACAGGGTATGGCTACACCTTC.

The rearrangement joins TRBV10-1 to TRBJ2-2; D is possibly TRBD1 (6 bases). Germline CDR1 WNHNN, CDR2 SYGVQD (reference sequence). The CDR3 consists of 15 residues. Trimming removed 2 bases from V and 6 bases from J, with 13 bases in between. The DNA of the CDR3 is TGCGCCAGCAGTGAGAGGGTTGGGGGCGCCGGGGAGCTGTTTTTT. Translated: CASSERVGGAGELFF.

This chain links TRBV7-9 with TRBJ1-4; D remains unclear. V was pared by 1 base and J by 4 bases, with 7 bases between. CDR3 length: 14 amino acids. From germline, CDR1 is SEHNR and CDR2 FQNEAQ (reference sequence). CDR3 sequence: CASSLGSRNEKLFF. The CDR3 region has the DNA TGTGCCAGCAGCTTAGGAAGCCGTAATGAAAAACTGTTTTTT. The full variable domain, its missing parts supplied by reference TRBV7-9 and TRBJ1-4, is DTGVSQNPRHKITKRGQNVTFRCDPISEHNRLYWYRQTLGQGPEFLTYFQNEAQLEKSRLLSDRFSAERPKGSFSTLEIQRTEQGDSAMYLCASSLGSRNEKLFFGSGTQLSVL.

This chain links TRBV7-9 with TRBJ2-7; TRBD1 aligns across 12 bases. Germline-derived CDR1 and CDR2 are SEHNR and FQNEAQ (reference sequence). V lost 3 bases to trimming and J lost 5 bases; unmatched junction nucleotides: 5. The CDR3 has 15 amino acids. CDR3 loop: CASSLGQGARDEQYF. The CDR3, as DNA: TGTGCCAGCAGCTTGGGACAGGGGGCGAGGGACGAGCAGTACTTC.

This clone has a count of ten or more. The chain links TRBV4-1 to TRBJ2-7; 8 nucleotides align to TRBD1. J lost 4 bases, V lost 1 base, and 9 bases had no gene match. The CDR3 is 16 amino acids. The germline CDR1 and CDR2 sequences are MGHRA and YSYEKL. The DNA of the CDR3 is TGCGCCAGCAGCCAAGTTTTGGGCCGGACAGGGTACGAGCAGTACTTC. It is translated as CASSQVLGRTGYEQYF.

There are a few counts of this clone. This chain links TRBV4-1 with TRBJ2-3; 13 bases line up with TRBD2. This CDR3 has 16 residues. J was trimmed by 6 bases and V by 0 bases; bases with no gene match: 3. Germline-derived CDR1 and CDR2 are MGHRA and YSYEKL. As DNA, the CDR3 is TGCGCCAGCAGCCAAGAGGGACTAGCGGGAAGGGATACGCAGTATTTT. Protein product: CASSQEGLAGRDTQYF.